The next 21 T cell receptor beta chains were all read from a single sample in a study of shared clonotypes between healthy human individuals. The assay was immunoSEQ multiplex PCR, and TCRdb's table has in-frame clones only and misses some. The profile shows 1.5 million to 1.9 million clones, nearly 99% of them singletons. Sequencing was done on a sample of naive CD4+ T cells sorted from blood. Regarding subset: CD45RA+ positively selected. The receptors were sampled from a man aged 25 to 40 in good health.

A remark on this clone: Other DNA sequences in this specimen translate into the identical CDR3. This chain links TRBV2 with TRBJ1-5; D is unresolved. The CDR3 consists of 14 residues. Per germline, CDR1 SNHLY and CDR2 FYNNEI. Trimming cost V 1 base and J 2 bases, with 6 bases left between them. The CDR3 here is CASSEGRGNQPQHF. The CDR3 DNA reads TGTGCCAGCAGTGAAGGGCGGGGCAATCAGCCCCAGCATTTT.

This chain joins TRBV10-1 and TRBJ2-7; no firm D call. There are 15 residues in the CDR3. Germline CDR1 is WNHNN and CDR2 is SYGVQD (reference sequence). The V gene lost 4 bases and the J gene lost 1 base, with 14 bases spanning the gap. This chain's CDR3 is CASSATLGRSYEQYF. As DNA, the CDR3 is TGCGCCAGCAGTGCGACCTTGGGTCGGTCCTACGAGCAGTACTTC.

This chain's CDR3 is CASSLTRVGPTDTQYF. The DNA for the CDR3 is TGCGCCAGCAGCTTGACTAGAGTGGGGCCCACAGATACGCAGTATTTT. The V and J genes are TRBV5-1 and TRBJ2-3, with D tentatively TRBD1 or TRBD2 (5 bases each). This CDR3 spans 16 amino acids. Germline-derived CDR1 and CDR2 are SGHRS and YFSETQ. V lost 1 base and J 2 bases, leaving 14 bases between the germline ends.

The chain recombines TRBV11-3 with TRBJ2-3; D perhaps matches TRBD1 (6 bases). CDR1 and CDR2 from the germline V gene are SGHNT and YENEEA. The V and J ends lost 0 bases and 9 bases respectively, with 10 bases between them. The length of the CDR3 is 13 residues. The CDR3 spells CASSLDWGQTQYF. In DNA, the CDR3 is TGTGCCAGCAGCTTAGACTGGGGGCAAACGCAGTATTTT. The whole variable domain, filled in from reference TRBV11-3 and TRBJ2-3, reads EAGVVQSPRYKIIEKKQPVAFWCNPISGHNTLYWYLQNLGQGPELLIRYENEEAVDDSQLPKDRFSAERLKGVDSTLKIQPAELGDSAVYLCASSLDWGQTQYFGPGTRLTVL.

The rearrangement uses TRBV6-6 and TRBJ1-1; 7 nucleotides line up with TRBD1. This CDR3 comprises 13 residues. The V gene's germline CDR1 is MNHNY and CDR2 SVGAGI (reference sequence). With 6 bases clipped from V and 4 bases from J, the junction kept 5 bases outside the gene matches. This CDR3 is CASSTGVLTEAFF. The CDR3 DNA sequence: TGTGCCAGCAGCACAGGGGTTCTCACTGAAGCTTTCTTT.

The J gene is TRBJ2-5, the V gene TRBV6-1; 11 bases fit TRBD2. The junction had 7 bases not matched to a gene; V was cut back by 6 bases and J by 4 bases. Per germline, CDR1 MNHNS and CDR2 SASEGT. This CDR3 region has 15 residues. CDR3 DNA sequence: TGTGCCAGCAGAGCTACTACTAGCGGGGGAGAGACCCAGTACTTC. This codes for CASRATTSGGETQYF.

J is TRBJ1-4 and V is TRBV9; no reliable D call. Per germline, CDR1 SGDLS and CDR2 YYNGEE. The CDR3 has 14 residues. Deletions cut 2 bases from V and 2 bases from J, with 7 bases between. In DNA, the CDR3 is TGTGCCAGCAGCGTGAGCCTGACTAATGAAAAACTGTTTTTT. This translates into CASSVSLTNEKLFF.

The V and J genes are TRBV7-2 and TRBJ2-1; 8 nucleotides agree with TRBD2. CDR1 and CDR2 (germline): SGHTA, FQGNSA. V gave up 1 base and J gave up 9 bases; unmatched junction bases: 11. There are 16 residues in the CDR3. CDR3 residues: CASSLELGAGVIEQFF. The CDR3 nucleotides read TGTGCCAGCAGCTTAGAGCTTGGAGCGGGGGTGATTGAGCAGTTCTTC. The complete variable domain, with remaining parts taken from reference TRBV7-2 and TRBJ2-1, reads GAGVSQSPSNKVTEKGKDVELRCDPISGHTALYWYRQSLGQGLEFLIYFQGNSAPDKSGLPSDRFSAERTGGSVSTLTIQRTQQEDSAVYLCASSLELGAGVIEQFFGPGTRLTVL.

The rearrangement uses TRBV2 and TRBJ1-1; unclear D gene. V was pared by 4 bases and J by 5 bases, with 14 bases between. The germline V gene encodes CDR1 SNHLY and CDR2 FYNNEI. The CDR3 is 14 residues long. The CDR3 DNA reads TGTGCCAGCAGTGTTTCCAGGCAAAATACTGAAGCTTTCTTT. It translates to CASSVSRQNTEAFF. Filled out from reference TRBV2 and TRBJ1-1, the complete variable domain reads EPEVTQTPSHQVTQMGQEVILRCVPISNHLYFYWYRQILGQKVEFLVSFYNNEISEKSEIFDDQFSVERPDGSNFTLKIRSTKLEDSAMYFCASSVSRQNTEAFFGQGTRLTVV.

The chain has TRBV7-9 and TRBJ2-3; D possibly corresponds to TRBD1 (6 bases). The CDR3 has 15 amino acids. Germline CDR1 and CDR2: SEHNR and FQNEAQ (reference sequence). Between the trimmed V and J ends, which lost 1 base and 2 bases, there was a span of 10 bases. The CDR3 DNA sequence: TGTGCCAGCAGCTTAGTGGGGGCGGACACAGATACGCAGTATTTT. Its protein is CASSLVGADTDTQYF.

This clone occurred once. The rearrangement joins TRBV5-6 to TRBJ1-1; no firm D call. CDR3 length: 14 amino acids. In germline, CDR1 is SGHDT, CDR2 YYEEEE. The V gene lost 2 bases and the J gene lost 4 bases, with 12 bases spanning the gap. DNA for the CDR3: TGTGCCAGCAGCTTAAGCGGGCCGGCCACTGAAGCTTTCTTT. Translating it yields CASSLSGPATEAFF.

The chain employs TRBV9 and TRBJ2-2; D is ambiguous. Between the trimmed V and J ends, which lost 2 bases and 0 bases, there was a span of 11 bases. The CDR3 length is 16 residues. From germline, CDR1 is SGDLS and CDR2 YYNGEE. The CDR3 here is CASSVDLGSNTGELFF. The DNA of the CDR3 is TGTGCCAGCAGCGTGGACCTTGGATCGAACACCGGGGAGCTGTTTTTT.

V gene TRBV4-3 combines with J gene TRBJ2-1; TRBD1 aligns across 7 bases. Germline CDR1 reads LGHNA; CDR2 reads YSLEER. V shed 0 bases, J shed 10 bases, and the junction held 6 bases outside the gene matches. This CDR3 spans 14 amino acids. The CDR3 sequence: CASSQEPGGREQFF. The CDR3 DNA reads as TGCGCCAGCAGCCAAGAACCAGGGGGACGGGAGCAGTTCTTC.

The CDR3 is CASSSIRGNSNQPQHF. As DNA, the CDR3 is TGTGCCAGCAGTTCCATACGGGGGAACAGCAATCAGCCCCAGCATTTT. The rearrangement uses TRBV27 and TRBJ1-5, with D tentatively TRBD1 (5 bases). Trimming removed 4 bases from V and 1 base from J, with 14 bases in between. The CDR3 is made up of 16 amino acids. Germline lookup yields CDR1 MNHEY and CDR2 SMNVEV (reference sequence).

Only one count was recorded for this clone. The chain carries TRBV27 and TRBJ1-2; D gene unclear. V lost 7 bases and J 3 bases, leaving 18 bases between the germline ends. This CDR3 has 15 residues. CDR1 is MNHEY and CDR2 is SMNVEV in the germline V gene (reference sequence). Here the CDR3 reads CASNDHGSVDYGYTF. The CDR3 DNA is TGTGCCAGCAATGACCATGGGAGTGTCGACTATGGCTACACCTTC.

This sequence joins TRBV18 and TRBJ1-4; 9 bases are a match to TRBD1. CDR3 length: 18 residues. From germline, CDR1 is KGHSH and CDR2 LQKENI. J lost 4 bases, V lost 1 base, and 10 bases had no gene match. Here the CDR3 DNA reads TGTGCCAGCTCACCACTCGGCACAGGGGGCGATTATAATGAAAAACTGTTTTTT. It translates to CASSPLGTGGDYNEKLFF. The entire variable domain, with the rest obtained from reference TRBV18 and TRBJ1-4, is as follows: NAGVMQNPRHLVRRRGQEARLRCSPMKGHSHVYWYRQLPEEGLKFMVYLQKENIIDESGMPKERFSAEFPKEGPSILRIQQVVRGDSAAYFCASSPLGTGGDYNEKLFFGSGTQLSVL.

A remark on this clone: Other nucleotide sequences in the sample specify the same CDR3. The chain joins TRBV18 to TRBJ2-1; 9 nucleotides agree with TRBD1. Germline V lookup: CDR1 KGHSH, CDR2 LQKENI. The CDR3 is made up of 15 amino acids. V lost 0 bases, J lost 8 bases, and 5 bases stayed unmatched. CDR3 in amino acids: CASSPPTGGLYEQFF. CDR3 sequence (DNA): TGTGCCAGCTCACCACCGACAGGGGGGCTTTATGAGCAGTTCTTC.

The gene calls are TRBV18 and TRBJ2-7; 9 bases are a match to TRBD1. V lost 4 bases, J lost 7 bases, and 2 bases stayed unmatched. The CDR3 has 12 amino acids. The germline V gene has CDR1 KGHSH and CDR2 LQKENI. The CDR3 DNA is TGTGCCAGCTCACGGACAGGGGCTGAGCAGTACTTC. Translating it yields CASSRTGAEQYF. The full variable domain, with the rest looked up from reference TRBV18 and TRBJ2-7, is NAGVMQNPRHLVRRRGQEARLRCSPMKGHSHVYWYRQLPEEGLKFMVYLQKENIIDESGMPKERFSAEFPKEGPSILRIQQVVRGDSAAYFCASSRTGAEQYFGPGTRLTVT.

This chain uses TRBV7-9 with TRBJ2-1; the D is unclear. The germline V and J ends were trimmed by 5 bases and 8 bases, with 19 bases remaining between them. This CDR3 region has 15 residues. The germline V gene encodes CDR1 SEHNR and CDR2 FQNEAQ (reference sequence). This chain's CDR3 is CASSLTKIMQDEQFF. CDR3 in DNA: TGTGCCAGCAGCCTAACTAAAATCATGCAAGATGAGCAGTTCTTC.

The rearrangement links TRBV27 to TRBJ1-2; no reliable D call. There are 13 residues in the CDR3. Trimming left V 6 bases short and J 2 bases short, with 10 bases between. Per the germline V gene, CDR1 is MNHEY and CDR2 is SMNVEV (reference sequence). The CDR3 sequence: CASSPKGNYGYTF. CDR3 nucleotides: TGTGCCAGCAGCCCCAAAGGGAACTATGGCTACACCTTC.

Comments on this clone: Other nucleotide sequences in the sample specify the same CDR3. The chain joins TRBV9 to TRBJ2-5; D gene unclear. The CDR3 contains 13 residues. V was cut by 0 bases and J by 2 bases, with 5 bases left in between. Looked up from germline, CDR1 is SGDLS and CDR2 is YYNGEE. The CDR3 is CASSVGLQETQYF. CDR3 DNA: TGTGCCAGCAGCGTAGGGCTTCAAGAGACCCAGTACTTC.